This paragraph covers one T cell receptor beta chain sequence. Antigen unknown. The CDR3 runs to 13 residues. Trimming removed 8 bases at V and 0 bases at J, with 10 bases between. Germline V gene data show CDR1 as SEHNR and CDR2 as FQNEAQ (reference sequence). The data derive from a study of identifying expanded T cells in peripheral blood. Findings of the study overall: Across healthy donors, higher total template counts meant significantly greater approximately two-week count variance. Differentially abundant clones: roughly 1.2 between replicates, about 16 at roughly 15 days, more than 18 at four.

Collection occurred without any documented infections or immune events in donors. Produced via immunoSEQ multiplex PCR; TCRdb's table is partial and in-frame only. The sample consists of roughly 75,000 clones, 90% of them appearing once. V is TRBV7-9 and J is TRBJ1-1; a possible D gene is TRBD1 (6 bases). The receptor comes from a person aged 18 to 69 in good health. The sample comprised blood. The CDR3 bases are TGTGCCAGCCTCGGACAGATGAACACTGAAGCTTTCTTT. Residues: CASLGQMNTEAFF.